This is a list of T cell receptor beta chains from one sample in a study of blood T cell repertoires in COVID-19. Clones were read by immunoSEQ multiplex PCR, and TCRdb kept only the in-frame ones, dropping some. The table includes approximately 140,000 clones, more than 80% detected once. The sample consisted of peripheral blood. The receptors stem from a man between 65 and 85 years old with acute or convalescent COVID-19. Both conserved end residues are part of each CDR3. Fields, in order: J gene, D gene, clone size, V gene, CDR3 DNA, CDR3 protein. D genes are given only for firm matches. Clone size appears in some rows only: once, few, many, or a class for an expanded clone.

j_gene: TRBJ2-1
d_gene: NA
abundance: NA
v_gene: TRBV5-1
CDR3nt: TGCGCCAGCTCGTTAGGTATAGCGACGAGGGATGAGCAGTTCTTC
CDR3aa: CASSLGIATRDEQFF

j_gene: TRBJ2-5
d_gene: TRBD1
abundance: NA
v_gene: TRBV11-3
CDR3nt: TGTGCCAGCAGCCGAGGACAGGGACGGGCCCAGTACTTC
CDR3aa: CASSRGQGRAQYF

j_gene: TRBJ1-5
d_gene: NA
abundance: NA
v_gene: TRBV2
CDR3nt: TGTGCCAGCAGTGGAGACAGCCATCAGCCCCAGCATTTT
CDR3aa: CASSGDSHQPQHF

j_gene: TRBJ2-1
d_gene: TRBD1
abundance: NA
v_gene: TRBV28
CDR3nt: TGTGCCAGCAGAACCCCGGGGACAGGGACATACAATGAGCAGTTCTTC
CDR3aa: CASRTPGTGTYNEQFF

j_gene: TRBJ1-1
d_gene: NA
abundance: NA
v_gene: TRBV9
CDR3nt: TGTGCCAGCAGCGTATCGACAACGAACACTGAAGCTTTCTTT
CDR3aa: CASSVSTTNTEAFF

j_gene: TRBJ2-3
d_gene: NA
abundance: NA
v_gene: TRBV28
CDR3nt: TGTGCCAGCAGTGGAAAGGGGGTTGGAACAGATACGCAGTATTTT
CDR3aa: CASSGKGVGTDTQYF

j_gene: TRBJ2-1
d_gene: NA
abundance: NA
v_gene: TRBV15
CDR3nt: TGTGCCACCAGCAGAGACAGGGGCCGGGGCAATGAGCAGTTCTTC
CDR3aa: CATSRDRGRGNEQFF

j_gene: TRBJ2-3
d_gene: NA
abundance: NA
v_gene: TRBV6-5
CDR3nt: TGTGCCAGCTTAGGGGCGGAGCGCACAGATACGCAGTATTTT
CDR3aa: CASLGAERTDTQYF

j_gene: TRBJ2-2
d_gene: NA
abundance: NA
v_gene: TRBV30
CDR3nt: TGTGCCTCTAACGAAGACACCGGGGAGCTGTTTTTT
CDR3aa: CASNEDTGELFF

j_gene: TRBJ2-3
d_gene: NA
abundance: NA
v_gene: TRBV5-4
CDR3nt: TGTGCCAGCAGCTTGGATGCCAGTGCTAGCACAGATACGCAGTATTTT
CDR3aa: CASSLDASASTDTQYF

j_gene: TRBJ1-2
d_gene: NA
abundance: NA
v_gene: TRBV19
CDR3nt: TGTGCCAGTAGTATAGATGGAGGACGGGCCTCTGGCTACACCTTC
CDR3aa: CASSIDGGRASGYTF

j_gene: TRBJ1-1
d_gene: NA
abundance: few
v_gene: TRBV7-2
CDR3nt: TGTGCCAGCAGCTTAGTGACAGCCAGGACTGAAGCTTTCTTT
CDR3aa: CASSLVTARTEAFF

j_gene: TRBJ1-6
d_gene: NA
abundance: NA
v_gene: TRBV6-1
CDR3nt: TGTGCCAGCAGTGACAGGTTTAATTCACCCCTCCACTTT
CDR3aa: CASSDRFNSPLHF

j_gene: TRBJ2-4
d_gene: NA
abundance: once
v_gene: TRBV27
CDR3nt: TGTGCCAGCAGTACTAGTGCCAAAAACATTCAGTACTTC
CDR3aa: CASSTSAKNIQYF

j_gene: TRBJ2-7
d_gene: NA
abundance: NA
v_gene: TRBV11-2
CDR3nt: TGTGCCAGCATCCTCCCTGGGGCGCCCCCCTACGAGCAGTACTTC
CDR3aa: CASILPGAPPYEQYF

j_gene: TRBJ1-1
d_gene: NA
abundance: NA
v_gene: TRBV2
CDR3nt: TGTGCCAGCAGAGATCTTGGTAGGAACACTGAAGCTTTCTTT
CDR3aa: CASRDLGRNTEAFF

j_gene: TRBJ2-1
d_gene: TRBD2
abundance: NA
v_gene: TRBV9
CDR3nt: TGTGCCAGCAGCGTAGGAGCCGGGCTAGCGGGTGGAGATGAGCAGTTCTTC
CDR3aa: CASSVGAGLAGGDEQFF

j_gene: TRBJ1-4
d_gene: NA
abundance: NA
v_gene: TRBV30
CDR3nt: TGTGCCTGGAGTGTTTCGGGGGGGGTACGGGAAAAACTGTTTTTT
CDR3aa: CAWSVSGGVREKLFF

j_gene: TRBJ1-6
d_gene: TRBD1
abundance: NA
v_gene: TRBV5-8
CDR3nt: TGTGCCAGCAGCTTAACCGGGACAGGGGATTCACCCCTCCACTTT
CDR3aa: CASSLTGTGDSPLHF

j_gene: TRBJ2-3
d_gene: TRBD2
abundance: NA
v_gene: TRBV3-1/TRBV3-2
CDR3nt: TGTGCCAGCAGCCAAGTGGCGAGCGGGGGGGCCTCCTCAGATACGCAGTATTTT
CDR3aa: CASSQVASGGASSDTQYF

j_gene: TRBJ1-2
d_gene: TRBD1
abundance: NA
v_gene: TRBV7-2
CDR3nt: TGTGCCAGCAGCCAAGGACAGGGCCTGAACTATGGCTACACCTTC
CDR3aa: CASSQGQGLNYGYTF

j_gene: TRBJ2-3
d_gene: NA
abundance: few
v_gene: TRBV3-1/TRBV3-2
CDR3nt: TGTGCCAGCAGCCAGCAGGGGCCAGATACGCAGTATTTT
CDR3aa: CASSQQGPDTQYF

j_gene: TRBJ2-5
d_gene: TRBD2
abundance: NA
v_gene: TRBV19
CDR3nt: TGTGCCAGTAGTTCCCACCTACTAGCGGCCCAAGAGACCCAGTACTTC
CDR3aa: CASSSHLLAAQETQYF

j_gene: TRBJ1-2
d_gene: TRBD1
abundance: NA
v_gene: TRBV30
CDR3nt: TGTGCCCTCCCCAGGGGGATCGGCTACACCTTC
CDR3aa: CALPRGIGYTF

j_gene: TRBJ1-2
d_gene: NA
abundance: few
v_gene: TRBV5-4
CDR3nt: TGTGCCAGCAGGCAGGGTGGGTCCCCGGCTAACTATGGCTACACCTTC
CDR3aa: CASRQGGSPANYGYTF

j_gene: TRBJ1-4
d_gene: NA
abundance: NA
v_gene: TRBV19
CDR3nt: TGTGCCAGTAGTATAGTAAGACAGGACCCTGAAAAACTGTTTTTT
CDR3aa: CASSIVRQDPEKLFF

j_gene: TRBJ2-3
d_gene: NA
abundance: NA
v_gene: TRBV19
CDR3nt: TGTGCCAGTAGTATCTTCTTCGGAGGTGGCACAGATACGCAGTATTTT
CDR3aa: CASSIFFGGGTDTQYF